The TCR beta chain described here comes from a study of T cells in Graves' hyperthyroidism and ophthalmopathy. A single count supports this clonotype. The junction departs from germline at one end; a sequencing error may be responsible. Amplification targeted TCR beta CDR3 regions from RNA transcripts. TCR CDR3 regions were first amplified by RT-PCR with HTBI primers. TCRdb re-called the multiplex PCR reads through MiXCR, storing one row per CDR3 protein. The sample includes hundreds of thousands of distinct CDR3 sequences, around 38% of them seen just once. Germline V gives CDR1 ENHRY, CDR2 SYGVKD. This CDR3 is built from 15 residues.

V and J are TRBV10-3 and TRBJ2-7; maybe TRBD2 (5 bases). Sequenced material: blood. The clonotype was recovered from a man aged 18 to 30 with Graves' hyperthyroidism. CDR3 loop: CASSSFTRDSYEQYF. The CDR3 DNA is TGTGCCAGCAGTTCGTTCACGAGGGATTCCTACGAGCAGTACTTC.